This record concerns one T cell receptor (beta chain) sequence. The antigen is unknown. The source of the sample is a study of cytomegalovirus exposure and HLA in healthy donors. General study findings and limits: Rare TCR sequences dominated, though some public TCRs recurred in many donors. Published work reported that the classifier diagnosed cytomegalovirus status with high specificity and sensitivity. The only immune exposure information that was available was CMV serostatus.

Vbeta (60) and Jbeta (13) primers were used in the PCR. Source study methods: Later reanalysis found about 80 million unique TCR beta chains, around 10 million of them shared. Produced via immunoSEQ multiplex PCR; TCRdb's table is partial and in-frame only. V, J and clone size derive from that table, while D and trimming were established from the DNA sequence. Of under 200,000 clones in the sample, 68% were seen once. V shed 5 bases and J 5 bases; nucleotides not matched to a gene: 14. The CDR3 runs 16 residues. The germline CDR1 and CDR2 sequences are SGHVS and FQNEAQ. This clonotype was obtained from a man in his fifties or sixties in good health and CMV-seronegative. The chain is built from TRBV7-8 and TRBJ1-2; the match to TRBD1 covers 7 bases. The sample taken for sequencing was PBMCs. The CDR3 DNA follows: TGTGCCAGCAGCCCCCGGGACAGTGCAACCATATATGGCTACACCTTC. Its protein product is CASSPRDSATIYGYTF.